Listed here are 21 T cell receptor beta chains from one sample, sequenced in a study of T cells in Graves' hyperthyroidism and ophthalmopathy. It was RNA transcripts that yielded the amplified TCR beta CDR3 regions. In the first-round RT-PCR of the TCR CDR3, the HTBI primer set was used. MiXCR was run by TCRdb on the multiplex PCR reads, yielding one entry per CDR3 protein. Counted here are under 400,000 distinct CDR3 sequences, 20% to 25% occurring once; the ten biggest clones make up around 70%. Sequencing was performed on blood. Receptors originate from a man aged 50 to 60 with Graves' hyperthyroidism.

V usage is TRBV7-9 and J usage is TRBJ2-1; TRBD1 might be the D (6 bases). Trimming took off 5 bases at V and 9 bases at J, with 17 bases between the two ends. The germline CDR1 and CDR2 sequences are SEHNR and FQNEAQ (reference sequence). The CDR3 has 14 amino acids. The CDR3 region has the DNA TGTGCCAGCAGCGGGGGCAGGATCGGGTTTGAGCAGTTCTTC. Translation: CASSGGRIGFEQFF. Based on the CDR3 plus reference TRBV7-9 and TRBJ2-1, the full variable domain is DTGVSQNPRHKITKRGQNVTFRCDPISEHNRLYWYRQTLGQGPEFLTYFQNEAQLEKSRLLSDRFSAERPKGSFSTLEIQRTEQGDSAMYLCASSGGRIGFEQFFGPGTRLTVL.

This clonotype was detected only a few times. The V gene is TRBV20-1, the J gene TRBJ2-1; D unresolved. V shed 6 bases and J shed 8 bases, with 17 bases lying between them. CDR1 is DFQATT, CDR2 SNEGSKA, per germline (reference sequence). This CDR3 has 13 amino acids. As DNA, the CDR3 is TGCAGTGCCACATCACCAGGTCTCGATGAGCAGTTCTTC. Protein product: CSATSPGLDEQFF.

This clonotype was recorded once. This sequence joins TRBV7-6 and TRBJ2-1; 8 bases are shared with TRBD2. V dropped 5 bases and J dropped 6; count of bases not matched to a gene: 6. The CDR3 consists of 14 residues. CDR1 and CDR2 from the germline V gene are SGHVS and FNYEAQ. CDR3 sequence reads: CASSREGLTNEQFF. CDR3 DNA sequence: TGTGCCAGCAGCCGGGAGGGCCTGACCAATGAGCAGTTCTTC.

The CDR3 is CAWSVPRGGHSYEQYF. The CDR3 DNA reads TGTGCCTGGAGTGTACCCCGTGGGGGACACTCCTACGAGCAGTACTTC. The chain is built from TRBV30 and TRBJ2-7, with a possible D match to TRBD1 (6 bases). The length of the CDR3 is 16 residues. The V end was cut by 0 bases, the J end by 0 bases, with 15 bases between. Germline V gene data show CDR1 as GTSNPN and CDR2 as SVGIG (reference sequence).

This clonotype was seen a handful of times. The chain carries TRBV11-2 and TRBJ2-1, with 9 nucleotides matching TRBD2. Germline V CDR1 and CDR2: SGHAT, FQNNGV. The CDR3 spans 15 residues. The ends lost 5 bases at V and 4 bases at J; junction bases unmatched: 6. The CDR3 region has the DNA TGTGCCAGCAGCCAACGACTAGCGGCATACAATGAGCAGTTCTTC. Translating gives CASSQRLAAYNEQFF.

This clonotype appeared a few times. This rearrangement joins TRBV6-1 to TRBJ1-4; 7 nucleotides agree with TRBD1. Germline-derived CDR1 and CDR2 are MNHNS and SASEGT. Unmatched junction bases numbered 8, after V lost 3 bases and J lost 7 bases. CDR3 length equals 15 residues. The CDR3 region is CASSERGGIGEKLFF. The CDR3 region has the DNA TGTGCCAGCAGTGAGAGAGGGGGCATAGGTGAAAAACTGTTTTTT.

This clonotype has a count of ten or more. The J gene is TRBJ2-1, the V gene TRBV28; TRBD2 is a possible D gene (5 bases). The CDR3 totals 16 residues. Between the trimmed V and J ends, which lost 4 bases and 2 bases, there was a span of 15 bases. Germline V CDR1 and CDR2: MDHEN, SYDVKM. The CDR3 sequence: CASSSRIEGPYNEQFF. In DNA, the CDR3 is TGTGCCAGCAGTTCCCGAATCGAGGGCCCCTACAATGAGCAGTTCTTC.

This clonotype was found many times. The chain combines TRBV7-9 with TRBJ2-3; 10 bases fit TRBD2. The germline V gene has CDR1 SEHNR and CDR2 FQNEAQ (reference sequence). Trimming cost V 4 bases and J 4 bases; bases outside gene matches: 5. The length of the CDR3 is 15 residues. Here the CDR3 reads CASSYVAGGSDTQYF. The CDR3 nucleotides read TGTGCCAGCAGCTATGTAGCGGGAGGCTCAGATACGCAGTATTTT.

This clonotype has a handful of counts. The chain is built from TRBV27 and TRBJ2-7; TRBD2 might be the D (5 bases). Trimming left V 0 bases short and J 5 bases short, with 17 bases between. This CDR3 spans 16 amino acids. The germline V gene encodes CDR1 MNHEY and CDR2 SMNVEV (reference sequence). The CDR3 DNA reads as TGTGCCAGCAGTTTATCTCCTGAGGGATTCTGGGACGAGCAGTACTTC. This translates into CASSLSPEGFWDEQYF.

This clonotype was observed a few times. The chain employs TRBV27 and TRBJ2-1; D remains ambiguous. CDR3 length equals 11 residues. Trimming shortened V by 4 bases and J by 12 bases, and 10 bases separated the two germline ends. The germline V gene encodes CDR1 MNHEY and CDR2 SMNVEV (reference sequence). CDR3 coding DNA: TGTGCCAGCAGTTATTCACGAGTGCAGTTCTTC. It codes for CASSYSRVQFF.

The chain combines TRBV29-1 with TRBJ2-5, with 8 bases identical to TRBD1. The CDR3 spans 12 residues. CDR1 is SQVTM, CDR2 ANQGSEA, per germline. V was pared by 3 bases and J by 5 bases, with 2 bases of the junction left unmatched. In DNA form, the CDR3 reads TGCAGCGTTGACCGACAGGGGGAGACCCAGTACTTC. Translating it yields CSVDRQGETQYF.

This clonotype was detected only a few times. V gene TRBV20-1 combines with J gene TRBJ2-7, with TRBD1 matching over 7 bases. The CDR3 sequence is 13 residues long. The trim removed 5 bases at V and 1 base at J, leaving 5 bases unmatched. Germline V gene sequence: CDR1 DFQATT, CDR2 SNEGSKA (reference sequence). The CDR3 coding sequence is TGCAGTGCTGGGAACAGGGGTTCCTACGAGCAGTACTTC. It specifies CSAGNRGSYEQYF.

CDR3 protein: CASSPRSQLGEIYNEQFF. Written as DNA, the CDR3 is TGTGCCAGCAGCCCCCGGTCCCAACTAGGGGAAATCTACAATGAGCAGTTCTTC. The chain couples TRBV11-3 to TRBJ2-1; D might be TRBD1 or TRBD2, each matching 5 bases. This CDR3 is built from 18 residues. V dropped 5 bases and J dropped 3 bases, with 23 bases sitting between them. The germline V gene encodes CDR1 SGHNT and CDR2 YENEEA. Complete variable domain (other parts from reference TRBV11-3 and TRBJ2-1): EAGVVQSPRYKIIEKKQPVAFWCNPISGHNTLYWYLQNLGQGPELLIRYENEEAVDDSQLPKDRFSAERLKGVDSTLKIQPAELGDSAVYLCASSPRSQLGEIYNEQFFGPGTRLTVL.

The chain joins TRBV29-1 to TRBJ1-2; 8 nucleotides match TRBD1. The CDR3 consists of 15 residues. Per germline, CDR1 SQVTM and CDR2 ANQGSEA. The V and J ends lost 6 bases and 4 bases, in that order; junction bases with no gene match: 13. The CDR3 region is CSVLAYQGAGYGYTF. CDR3 in DNA: TGCAGCGTCCTCGCTTACCAGGGGGCGGGCTATGGCTACACCTTC.

This clonotype showed up many times. This chain links TRBV12-3 or TRBV12-4 with TRBJ2-1; 9 bases agree with TRBD2. V trimming: 6 bases; J trimming: 7 bases; junction bases outside the gene matches: 7. The CDR3 consists of 14 residues. CDR3 residues: CASRREGLTNEQFF. The CDR3 DNA sequence: TGTGCCAGCAGGCGGGAGGGACTTACAAATGAGCAGTTCTTC.

The chain joins TRBV30 to TRBJ2-2; unclear D gene. This CDR3 comprises 12 residues. CDR1 GTSNPN and CDR2 SVGIG come from the germline V gene (reference sequence). Trimming shortened V by 0 bases and J by 3 bases, and 2 bases separated the two germline ends. CDR3: CAWSVDTGELFF. The CDR3 DNA reads as TGTGCCTGGAGTGTAGACACCGGGGAGCTGTTTTTT.

As regards this clonotype: Germline is not matched at one junction end, which may reflect a read error. The rearrangement links TRBV13 to TRBJ2-7, with a tentative D call TRBD2 (6 bases). CDR1 is PRHDT, CDR2 FYEKMQ, per germline (reference sequence). The CDR3 consists of 16 residues. CDR3 bases: TGTGCCAGCAGCTTAGGCCTAGCGCCTAGAACCTACGAGCGGTACTTC. It codes for CASSLGLAPRTYERYF.

This chain uses TRBV12-3 or TRBV12-4 with TRBJ2-2; no clear D gene. The CDR3 spans 12 residues. Trimming stripped 6 bases from V and 6 bases from J, with 8 bases between. The CDR3 nucleotides read TGTGCCAGCAGGCCAGGTCCCGGGGAGCTGTTTTTT. Residues: CASRPGPGELFF.

A few counts support this clonotype. The CDR3 DNA reads as TGTGCCAGTAGCTTCCCCATCGGGGGCTTAAGCTATGGCTACACCTTC. Translating gives CASSFPIGGLSYGYTF. The rearrangement joins TRBV19 to TRBJ1-2, with a possible D match to TRBD1 (6 bases). CDR1 and CDR2 from the germline V gene are LNHDA and SQIVND (reference sequence). Trimming left V 6 bases short and J 4 bases short, with 21 bases between. The CDR3 loop spans 16 amino acids.

A few counts support this clonotype. The chain employs TRBV5-1 and TRBJ1-2; perhaps TRBD1 as D (5 bases). Trimming cost V 3 bases and J 0 bases, with 9 bases left between them. Germline V lookup: CDR1 SGHRS, CDR2 YFSETQ. This CDR3 is 14 amino acids long. CDR3 DNA: TGCGCCAGCAGCTCCTGGGGCTCTAACTATGGCTACACCTTC. Amino acids: CASSSWGSNYGYTF.

This chain's CDR3 is CASSYSLAGVDEQYF. In DNA form, the CDR3 reads TGTGCCAGCAGTTACTCCCTAGCGGGAGTCGACGAGCAGTACTTC. The chain carries TRBV6-6 and TRBJ2-7, with 10 bases fitting TRBD2. This CDR3 has 15 residues. The ends lost 0 bases at V and 5 bases at J; junction bases unmatched: 4. Germline CDR1 and CDR2: MNHNY and SVGAGI (reference sequence).